The present T cell receptor (beta chain) was sequenced within a study of cytomegalovirus exposure and HLA in healthy donors. Study-wide background: There were approximately 81 million unique TCRs (from HLA-typed donors) in an early data release.

Trimming took off 5 bases at V and 3 bases at J, with 11 bases between the two ends. This CDR3 comprises 13 residues. Germline loops: CDR1 MNHEY, CDR2 SVGAGI. With 60 Vbeta and 13 Jbeta primers, the PCR was carried out. Assay used: immunoSEQ multiplex PCR; TCRdb lists only in-frame clones, some missing. The sample has 180,000 or so clones; 80% are singletons. Study results and caveats: An analysis done earlier found most TCR beta V segments productive about 87% or about 30% of the time. Analyses of presence/absence relied on an assumption of roughly uniform sequencing depth across donors. In a later analysis, several top co-occurrence clusters appeared linked to parvovirus B19, influenza, CMV and Epstein-Barr virus.

A remark on this clone: The antigen remains unidentified.

This chain joins TRBV6-5 and TRBJ2-7; no clear D. The sample comprised PBMCs. This TCR came from a woman in her 30s in good health and CMV-seronegative. The CDR3 DNA reads as TGTGCCAGCAGTCCCGCGACTCACTACGAGCAGTACTTC. It encodes CASSPATHYEQYF.